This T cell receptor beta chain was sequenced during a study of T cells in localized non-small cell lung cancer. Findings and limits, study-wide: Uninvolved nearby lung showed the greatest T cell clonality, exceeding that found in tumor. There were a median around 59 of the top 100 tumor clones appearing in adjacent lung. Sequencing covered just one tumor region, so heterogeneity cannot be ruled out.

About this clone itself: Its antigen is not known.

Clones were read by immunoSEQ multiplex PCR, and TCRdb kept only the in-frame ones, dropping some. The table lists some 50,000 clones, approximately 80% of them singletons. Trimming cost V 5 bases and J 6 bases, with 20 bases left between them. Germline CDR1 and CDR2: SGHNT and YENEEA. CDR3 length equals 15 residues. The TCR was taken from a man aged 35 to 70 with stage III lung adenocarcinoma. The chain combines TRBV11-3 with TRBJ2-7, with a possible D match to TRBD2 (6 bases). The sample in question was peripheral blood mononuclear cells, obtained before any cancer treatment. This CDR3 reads CASSPRGGVGGEQYF. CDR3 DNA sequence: TGTGCCAGCAGCCCGCGGGGCGGGGTCGGGGGCGAGCAGTACTTC.